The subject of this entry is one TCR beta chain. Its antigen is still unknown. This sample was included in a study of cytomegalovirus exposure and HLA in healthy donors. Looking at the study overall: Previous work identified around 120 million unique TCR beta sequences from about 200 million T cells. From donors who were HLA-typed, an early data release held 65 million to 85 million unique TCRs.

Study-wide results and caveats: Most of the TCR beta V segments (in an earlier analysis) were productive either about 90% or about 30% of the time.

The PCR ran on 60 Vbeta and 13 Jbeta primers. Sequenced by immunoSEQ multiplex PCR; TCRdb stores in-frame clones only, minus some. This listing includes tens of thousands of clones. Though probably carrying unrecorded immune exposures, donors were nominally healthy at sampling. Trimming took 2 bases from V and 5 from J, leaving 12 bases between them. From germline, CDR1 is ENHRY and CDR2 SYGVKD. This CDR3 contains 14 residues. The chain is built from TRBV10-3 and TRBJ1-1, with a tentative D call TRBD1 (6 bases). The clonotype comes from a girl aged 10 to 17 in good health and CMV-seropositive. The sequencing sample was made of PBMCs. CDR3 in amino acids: CAISEGTWGTEAFF. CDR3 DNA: TGTGCCATCAGTGAGGGGACATGGGGAACTGAAGCTTTCTTT.